This TCR beta chain is from a study of control samples from healthy donors and cancer patients. Assay used: immunoSEQ multiplex PCR; TCRdb lists only in-frame clones, some missing. Among roughly 200,000 clones listed, 85% to 95% were seen once. Trimming removed 5 bases from V and 7 bases from J, with 10 bases in between. Germline CDR1 is SGHTA and CDR2 is FQGNSA. The CDR3 is 12 amino acids. This clonotype was obtained from a man aged 45-65 years in good health. The sample was blood. The V and J genes are TRBV7-2 and TRBJ2-3; possibly TRBD2 for D (5 bases). Written as DNA, the CDR3 is TGTGCCAGCAGCCCGGGGTCTCATACGCAGTATTTT. Protein product: CASSPGSHTQYF.